The present TCR beta chain was sequenced within a study of cytomegalovirus exposure and HLA in healthy donors. Study-wide results and limits: Per a later analysis, HLA-associated TCR beta chains showed more clonal expansion than other, equally common TCR beta chains. Later on, an analysis tied 15,000 or so TCR beta sequences to HLA alleles at 0.05 false discovery rate.

The primer mix had 60 Vbeta and 13 Jbeta primers. The table came from immunoSEQ multiplex PCR; TCRdb's copy has only in-frame clones and leaves some out. The sample shows about 150,000 clones, approximately 80% of them seen only once. CDR1 and CDR2 (germline): SGHRS, YFSETQ. This CDR3 spans 15 amino acids. Remarks on this clone: What it recognizes is unknown. Germline is not matched at one junction end, which may reflect a read error. The same CDR3 also results from other DNA sequences found in this sample.

Sequenced: PBMCs. The chain employs TRBV5-1 and TRBJ1-1; 8 bases map to TRBD1. The TCR sequence derives from a woman aged 40 to 49 in good health and CMV-seronegative. The CDR3 DNA sequence: TGCGCCAGCAGCTTGGGGGACAGGAGTAACACTGAGGCTTTCTTT. This translates into CASSLGDRSNTEAFF.